This T cell receptor (beta chain) was identified during a study of CD8 T cells in Susac syndrome. Germline V lookup: CDR1 MNHNS, CDR2 SASEGT. V was pared by 8 bases and J by 5 bases, with 18 bases between. The CDR3 is 14 amino acids. Reverse transcription of about 0.45 to 1 ug RNA was carried out with random hexamers. TCRdb passed the immunoSEQ multiplex PCR reads through MiXCR, listing each CDR3 protein once. The table shows 150,000 to 200,000 distinct CDR3 sequences, with about 93% occurring only once. This chain links TRBV6-1 with TRBJ2-5; D is unclear. Input material: CD4+ T cells from PBMCs. The receptor was isolated from a human donor in good health. CDR3 loop: CASRPTVMRETQYF. In DNA form, the CDR3 reads TGTGCCAGCCGCCCCACGGTTATGAGGGAGACCCAGTACTTC.